The following is a TCR beta chain sequence with its context. The germline gives CDR1 SEHNR, CDR2 FQNEAQ (reference sequence). The CDR3 contains 16 residues. The germline V and J ends were trimmed by 5 bases and 3 bases, with 17 bases remaining between them. The sample belongs to a study of T cell changes during pregnancy in multiple sclerosis. This table comes from immunoSEQ multiplex PCR, and its TCRdb copy is limited to in-frame clones, with some not included. Of about 41,000 clones listed, around 89% are singletons. The sequencing used CD4+ T cells from peripheral blood mononuclear cells, collected in the first trimester of pregnancy. The chain is built from TRBV7-9 and TRBJ2-1; TRBD1 is a possible D gene (6 bases). This receptor was obtained from a female donor with multiple sclerosis, enrolled in a pregnancy study. CDR3 in DNA: TGTGCCAGCAGCCGCCTCGGACAGTTTCTCTACAATGAGCAGTTCTTC. It codes for CASSRLGQFLYNEQFF.